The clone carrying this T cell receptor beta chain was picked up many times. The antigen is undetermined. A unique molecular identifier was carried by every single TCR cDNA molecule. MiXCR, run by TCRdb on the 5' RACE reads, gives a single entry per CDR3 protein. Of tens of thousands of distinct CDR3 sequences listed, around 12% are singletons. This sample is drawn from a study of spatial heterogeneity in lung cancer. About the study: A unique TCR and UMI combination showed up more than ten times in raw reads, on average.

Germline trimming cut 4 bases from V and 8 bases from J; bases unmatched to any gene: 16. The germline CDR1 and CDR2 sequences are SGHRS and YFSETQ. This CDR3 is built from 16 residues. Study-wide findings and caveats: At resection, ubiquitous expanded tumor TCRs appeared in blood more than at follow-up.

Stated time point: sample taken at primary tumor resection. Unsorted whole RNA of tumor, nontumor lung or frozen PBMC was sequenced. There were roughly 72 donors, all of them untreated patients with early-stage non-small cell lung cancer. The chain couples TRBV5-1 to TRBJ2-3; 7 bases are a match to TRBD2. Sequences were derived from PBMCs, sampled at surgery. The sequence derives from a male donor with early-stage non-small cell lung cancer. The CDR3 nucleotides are TGCGCCAGCAGCCCTGGGAGGGCCCCTTATAGCGGTACGCAGTATTTT. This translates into CASSPGRAPYSGTQYF.